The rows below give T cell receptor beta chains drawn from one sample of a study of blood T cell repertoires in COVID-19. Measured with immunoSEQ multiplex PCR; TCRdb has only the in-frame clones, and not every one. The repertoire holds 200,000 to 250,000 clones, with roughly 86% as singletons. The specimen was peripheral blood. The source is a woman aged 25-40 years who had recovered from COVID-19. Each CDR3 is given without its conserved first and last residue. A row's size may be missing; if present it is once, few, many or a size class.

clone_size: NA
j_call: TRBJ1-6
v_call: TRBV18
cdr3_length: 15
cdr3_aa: ASSSQVTGTANSPLH

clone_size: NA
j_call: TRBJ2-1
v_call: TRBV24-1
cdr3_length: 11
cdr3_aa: ATSDRARDEQF

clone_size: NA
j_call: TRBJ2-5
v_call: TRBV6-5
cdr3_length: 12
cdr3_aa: ASSPGQGRETQY

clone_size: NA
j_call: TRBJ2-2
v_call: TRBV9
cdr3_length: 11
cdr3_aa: ASSASATGELF

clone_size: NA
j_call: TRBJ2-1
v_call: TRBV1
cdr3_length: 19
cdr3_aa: TSSQDSIASGGRAIPNEQF

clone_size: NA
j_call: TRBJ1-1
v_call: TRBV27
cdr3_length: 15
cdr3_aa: ASSLGKTPLNEAEAF

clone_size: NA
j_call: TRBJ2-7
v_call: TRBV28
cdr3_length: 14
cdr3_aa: ASSFTGTGSSYEQY

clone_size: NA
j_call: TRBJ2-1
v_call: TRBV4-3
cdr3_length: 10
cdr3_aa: ASSQRDNEQF

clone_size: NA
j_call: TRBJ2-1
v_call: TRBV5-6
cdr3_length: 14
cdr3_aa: ASSSRDRRSNNEQF

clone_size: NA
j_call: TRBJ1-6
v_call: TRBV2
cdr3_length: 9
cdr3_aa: AILGQSTLH

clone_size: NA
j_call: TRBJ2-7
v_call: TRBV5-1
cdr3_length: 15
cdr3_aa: ASSLGVIAGQTYEQY

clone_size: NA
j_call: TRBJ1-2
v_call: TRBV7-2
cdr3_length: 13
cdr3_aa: ASSSWDRGAYGYT

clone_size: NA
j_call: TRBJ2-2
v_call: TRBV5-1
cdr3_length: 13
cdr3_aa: ASSFGDTNTGELF

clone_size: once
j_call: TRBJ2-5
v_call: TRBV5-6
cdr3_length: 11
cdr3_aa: ASSLLGGETQY

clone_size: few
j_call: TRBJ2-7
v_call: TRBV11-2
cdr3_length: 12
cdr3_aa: ASSLDRLGYEQY

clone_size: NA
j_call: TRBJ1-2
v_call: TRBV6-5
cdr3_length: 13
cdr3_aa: ASSSHPGQIYGYT

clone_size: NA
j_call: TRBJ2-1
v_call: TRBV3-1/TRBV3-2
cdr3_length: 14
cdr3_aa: ASSQEVAPLGNEQF

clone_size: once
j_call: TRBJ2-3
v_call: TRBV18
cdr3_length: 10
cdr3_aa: ASSPVGDTQY

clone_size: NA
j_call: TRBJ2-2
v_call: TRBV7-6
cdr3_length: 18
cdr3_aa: ASSLLDGLAGGENTGELF

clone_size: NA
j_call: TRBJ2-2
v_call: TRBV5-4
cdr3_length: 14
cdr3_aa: ASSSGLALNTGELF

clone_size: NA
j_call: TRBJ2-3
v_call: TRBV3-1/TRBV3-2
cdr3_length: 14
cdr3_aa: ASSQRGGGGTDTQY

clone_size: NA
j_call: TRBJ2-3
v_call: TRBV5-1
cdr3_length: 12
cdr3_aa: ASSLDIASDTQY

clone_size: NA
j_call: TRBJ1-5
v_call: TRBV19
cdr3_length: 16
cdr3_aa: ASSIGKRQLNLDQPQH

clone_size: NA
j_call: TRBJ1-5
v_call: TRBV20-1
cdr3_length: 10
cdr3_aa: SASGGGQPQH

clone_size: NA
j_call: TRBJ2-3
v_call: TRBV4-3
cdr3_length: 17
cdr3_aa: ASSQAQASGASSTDTQY

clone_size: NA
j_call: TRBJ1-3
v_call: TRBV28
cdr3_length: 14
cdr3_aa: ASSSRQRHSGNTIY

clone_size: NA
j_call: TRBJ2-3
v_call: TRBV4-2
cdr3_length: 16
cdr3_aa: ASSQPPSGGPDTDTQY

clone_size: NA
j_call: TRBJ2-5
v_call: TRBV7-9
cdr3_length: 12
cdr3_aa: ASSLGQYQETQY

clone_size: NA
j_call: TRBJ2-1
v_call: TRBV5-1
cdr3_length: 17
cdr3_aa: ASSPRLAGGLSGSHEQF

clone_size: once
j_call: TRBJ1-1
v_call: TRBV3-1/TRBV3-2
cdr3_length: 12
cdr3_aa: ASSHIPETGEAF

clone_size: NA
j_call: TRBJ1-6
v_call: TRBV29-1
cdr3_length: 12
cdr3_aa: SVAEGGGDSPLH

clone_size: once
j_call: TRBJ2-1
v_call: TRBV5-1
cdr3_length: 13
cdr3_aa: ASSLGQKILNEQF

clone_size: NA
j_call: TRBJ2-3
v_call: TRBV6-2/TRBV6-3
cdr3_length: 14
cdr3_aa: ASRPTGAAGRNTQY

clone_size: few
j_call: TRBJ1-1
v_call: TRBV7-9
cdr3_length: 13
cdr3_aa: ASSVSFRENTEAF

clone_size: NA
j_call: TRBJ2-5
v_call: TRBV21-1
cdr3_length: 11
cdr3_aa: ASPRQLQETQY

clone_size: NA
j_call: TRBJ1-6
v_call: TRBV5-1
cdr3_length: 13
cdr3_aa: ASSFGTGQNSPLH

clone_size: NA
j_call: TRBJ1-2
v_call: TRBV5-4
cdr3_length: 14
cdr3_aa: ASSFFEQGLGYGYT

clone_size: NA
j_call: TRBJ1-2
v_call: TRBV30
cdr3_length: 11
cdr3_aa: AWSKGVGYGYT

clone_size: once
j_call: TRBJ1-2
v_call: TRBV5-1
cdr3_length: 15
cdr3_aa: ASSSHPFRTVNYGYT

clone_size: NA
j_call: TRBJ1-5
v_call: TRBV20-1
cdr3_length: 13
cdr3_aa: SASPPGPKYQPQH

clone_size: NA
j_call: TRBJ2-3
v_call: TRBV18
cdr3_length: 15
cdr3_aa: ASSPRLAGGRTDTQY

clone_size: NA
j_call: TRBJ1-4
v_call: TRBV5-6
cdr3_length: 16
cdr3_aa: ASSLKAGTSATNEKLF

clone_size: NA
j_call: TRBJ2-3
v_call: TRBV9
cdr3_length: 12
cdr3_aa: ASSGSGGVRTQY

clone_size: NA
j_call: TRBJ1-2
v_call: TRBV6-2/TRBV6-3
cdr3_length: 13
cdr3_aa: ASSLRTGGIYGYT

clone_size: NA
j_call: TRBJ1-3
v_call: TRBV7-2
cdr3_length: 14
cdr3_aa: ASSIQGVGVGNTIY

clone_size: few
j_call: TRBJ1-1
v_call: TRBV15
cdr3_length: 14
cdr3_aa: ATSIRYGYQRTEAF

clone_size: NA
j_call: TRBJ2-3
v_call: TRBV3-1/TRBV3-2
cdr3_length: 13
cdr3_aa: ASSQTDLSTDTQY

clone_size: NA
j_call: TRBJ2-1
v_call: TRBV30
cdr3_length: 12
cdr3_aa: AWILAGAYNEQF

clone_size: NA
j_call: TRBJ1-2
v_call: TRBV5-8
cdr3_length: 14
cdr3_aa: ASSSGPGGADYGYT

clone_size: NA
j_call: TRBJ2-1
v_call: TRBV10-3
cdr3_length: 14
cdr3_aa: AISASGGESYNEQF

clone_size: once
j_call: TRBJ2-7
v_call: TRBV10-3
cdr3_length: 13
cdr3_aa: AIGAGSGGGYEQY

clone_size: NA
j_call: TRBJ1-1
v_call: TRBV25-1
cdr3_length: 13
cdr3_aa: ASTRVGTGSTEAF